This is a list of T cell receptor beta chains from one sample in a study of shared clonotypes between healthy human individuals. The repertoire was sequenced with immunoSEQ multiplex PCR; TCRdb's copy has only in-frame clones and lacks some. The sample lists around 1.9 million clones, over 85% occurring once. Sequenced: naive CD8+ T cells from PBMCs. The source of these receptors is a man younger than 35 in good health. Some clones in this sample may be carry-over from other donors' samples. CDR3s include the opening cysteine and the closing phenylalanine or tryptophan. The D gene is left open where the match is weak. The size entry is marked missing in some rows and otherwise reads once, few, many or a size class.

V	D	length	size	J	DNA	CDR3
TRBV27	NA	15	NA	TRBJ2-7	TGTGCCAGCAGTCCCCTGGCAGGGATCTCCTACGAGCAGTACTTC	CASSPLAGISYEQYF
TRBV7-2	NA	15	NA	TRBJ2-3	TGTGCCAGCAGCTCCGCCATCTCTAGCACAGATACGCAGTATTTT	CASSSAISSTDTQYF
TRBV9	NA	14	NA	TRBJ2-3	TGTGCCAGCAGCGTAGGCGGTTCCACAGATACGCAGTATTTT	CASSVGGSTDTQYF
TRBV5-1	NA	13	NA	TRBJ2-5	TGCGCCAGCAGCCTGGGGCTTAAAGAGACCCAGTACTTC	CASSLGLKETQYF
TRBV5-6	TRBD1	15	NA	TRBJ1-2	TGTGCCAGCAGCGCCCGGGACAGGGGGATCCATGGCTACACCTTC	CASSARDRGIHGYTF
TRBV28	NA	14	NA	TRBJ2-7	TGTGCCAGCAGCTCGGACGTAAACTCCTACGAGCAGTACTTC	CASSSDVNSYEQYF
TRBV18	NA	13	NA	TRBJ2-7	TGTGCCAGCTCACCAGTAGCATGGGGCGAGCAGTACTTC	CASSPVAWGEQYF
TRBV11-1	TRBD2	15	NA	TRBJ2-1	TGTGCCAGCAGCCCTCGACTAGCGGCTTACAATGAGCAGTTCTTC	CASSPRLAAYNEQFF
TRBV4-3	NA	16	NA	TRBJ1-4	TGCGCCAGCAGCCAAGATAGCGGGACCGAAAATGAAAAACTGTTTTTT	CASSQDSGTENEKLFF
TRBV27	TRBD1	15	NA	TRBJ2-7	TGTGCCAGCAGTTTGGTTGGGACAGGGATCATCGAGCAGTACTTC	CASSLVGTGIIEQYF
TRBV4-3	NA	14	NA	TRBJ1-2	TGCGCCAGCAGCCCCCCGGACAGCGTATATGGCTACACCTTC	CASSPPDSVYGYTF
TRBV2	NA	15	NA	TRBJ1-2	TGTGCCAGCGGATTTGGGACAACGGGGGACTATGGCTACACCTTC	CASGFGTTGDYGYTF
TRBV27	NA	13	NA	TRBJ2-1	TGTGCCAGCAGTTTATTTACTACGAATGAGCAGTTCTTC	CASSLFTTNEQFF
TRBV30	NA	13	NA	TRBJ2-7	TGTGCCTGGAGTGTACTGAAGACCTACGAGCAGTACTTC	CAWSVLKTYEQYF
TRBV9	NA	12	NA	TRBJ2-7	TGTGCCAGCAGCGCACAGGGTAGCGAGCAGTACTTC	CASSAQGSEQYF
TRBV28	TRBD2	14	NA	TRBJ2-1	TGTGCCAGCGGACAGACCGGGGGGGGGTATGAGCAGTTCTTC	CASGQTGGGYEQFF
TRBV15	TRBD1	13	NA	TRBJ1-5	TGTGCCACAGGGGAGACAGGGGAGTCGCCCCAGCATTTT	CATGETGESPQHF
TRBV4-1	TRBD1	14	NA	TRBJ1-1	TGCGCCAGCCGACAGGGGACAAAGAACACTGAAGCTTTCTTT	CASRQGTKNTEAFF
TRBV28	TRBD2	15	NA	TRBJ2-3	TGTGCCAGCAGTTTAGCTAGCGGGAGAGCTGATACGCAGTATTTT	CASSLASGRADTQYF
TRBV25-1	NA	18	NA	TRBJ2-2	TGTGCCAGCAGTGTCCCAGGTTCTGACAGGCCCAACACCGGGGAGCTGTTTTTT	CASSVPGSDRPNTGELFF
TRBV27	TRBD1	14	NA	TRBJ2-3	TGTGCCAGCAGTCCCCGGGACAGGCGACATACGCAGTATTTT	CASSPRDRRHTQYF
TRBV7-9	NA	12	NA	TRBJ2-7	TGTGCCAGCAGCTTATTAGGGGACGAGCAGTACTTC	CASSLLGDEQYF
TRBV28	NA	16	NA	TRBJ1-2	TGTGCCAGCAGTCCCGTGGCAGGGTTTTCAAACTATGGCTACACCTTC	CASSPVAGFSNYGYTF
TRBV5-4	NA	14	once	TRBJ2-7	TGTGCCAGCAGCCTCAGGGGAGAGCCCTACGAGCAGTACTTC	CASSLRGEPYEQYF
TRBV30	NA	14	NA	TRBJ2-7	TGTGCCTGGAGTGTACCGGACCTGTCCTACGAGCAGTACTTC	CAWSVPDLSYEQYF
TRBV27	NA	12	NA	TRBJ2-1	TGTGCCAGCACCTCACTAATCGATGAGCAGTTCTTC	CASTSLIDEQFF
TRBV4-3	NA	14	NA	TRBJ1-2	TGCGCCAGCAGCCGGACGGAAACTAACTATGGCTACACCTTC	CASSRTETNYGYTF
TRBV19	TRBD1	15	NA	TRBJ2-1	TGTGCCAGTAGTATTTCTGCGTCCAGGGGGAATGAGCAGTTCTTC	CASSISASRGNEQFF
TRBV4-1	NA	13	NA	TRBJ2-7	TGCGCCAGCAGCCAAGATAGCAGAAACGAGCAGTACTTC	CASSQDSRNEQYF
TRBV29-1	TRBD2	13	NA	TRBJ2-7	TGCAGCGTCGGGGGACTAGCGGTGTACGAGCAGTACTTC	CSVGGLAVYEQYF
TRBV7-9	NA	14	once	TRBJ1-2	TGTGCCAGCAGCCAGCCCAGGGATGCGGTTGGCTACACCTTC	CASSQPRDAVGYTF
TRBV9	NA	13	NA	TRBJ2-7	TGTGCCAGCAGCGGAGGACGTCCCTACGAGCAGTACTTC	CASSGGRPYEQYF
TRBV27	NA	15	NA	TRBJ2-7	TGTGCCAGCAGTTTAAGGTCAGTTTCCAACTACGAGCAGTACTTC	CASSLRSVSNYEQYF
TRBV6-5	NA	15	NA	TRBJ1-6	TGTGCCAGCAGTTACCTCCGGGGGGCCAATTCACCCCTCCACTTT	CASSYLRGANSPLHF
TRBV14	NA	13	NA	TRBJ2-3	TGTGCCAGCAGCCAGGGATTCACAGATACGCAGTATTTT	CASSQGFTDTQYF
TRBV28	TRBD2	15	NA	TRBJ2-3	TGTGCCAGCACCCAGACTAGCGGGATATCAGATACGCAGTATTTT	CASTQTSGISDTQYF
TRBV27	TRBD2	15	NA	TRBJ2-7	TGTGCCAGCGGGACGATAGCGGGTCAGTACTACGAGCAGTACTTC	CASGTIAGQYYEQYF
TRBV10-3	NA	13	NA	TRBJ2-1	TGTGCCATTAAAGTGGGCGGGAAGAATGAGCAGTTCTTC	CAIKVGGKNEQFF
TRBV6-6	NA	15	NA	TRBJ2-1	TGTGCCAGCAGTAAACCCCACCCCTGGGAAAATGAGCAGTTCTTC	CASSKPHPWENEQFF
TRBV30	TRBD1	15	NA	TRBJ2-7	TGTGCCTGGAGTGTACGGGGGACAGGGCTCTACGAGCAGTACTTC	CAWSVRGTGLYEQYF
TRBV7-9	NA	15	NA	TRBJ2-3	TGTGCCAGCAGCTTACCGCCAGGAAGCACAGATACGCAGTATTTT	CASSLPPGSTDTQYF
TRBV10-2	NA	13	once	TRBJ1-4	TGCGCCAGCAGTGAGAACTGGTCTGAAAAACTGTTTTTT	CASSENWSEKLFF
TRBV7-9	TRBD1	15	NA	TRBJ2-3	TGTGCCAGCAGCTTGGGGACAGCTAGCACAGATACGCAGTATTTT	CASSLGTASTDTQYF
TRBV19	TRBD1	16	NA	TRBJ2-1	TGTGCCAGTAGTATAGAGGGGACAGGGGGTTTTAATGAGCAGTTCTTC	CASSIEGTGGFNEQFF
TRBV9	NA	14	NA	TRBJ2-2	TGTGCCAGCAAACAGGGCGTTGACACCGGGGAGCTGTTTTTT	CASKQGVDTGELFF
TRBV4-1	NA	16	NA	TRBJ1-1	TGCGCCAGCAGCGTACGATACAGGGCGATGAACACTGAAGCTTTCTTT	CASSVRYRAMNTEAFF
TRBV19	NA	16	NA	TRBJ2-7	TGTGCCAGTAGTATAGATTTAGAGACTAACTCCTACGAGCAGTACTTC	CASSIDLETNSYEQYF
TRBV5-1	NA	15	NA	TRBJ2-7	TGCGCCAGCAGCCCGGCGGGGACTCCCCCCTACGAGCAGTACTTC	CASSPAGTPPYEQYF
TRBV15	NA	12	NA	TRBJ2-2	TGTGCCACCAGCCCTTACACCGGGGAGCTGTTTTTT	CATSPYTGELFF
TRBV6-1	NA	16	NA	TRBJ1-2	TGTGCCAGCAGTGAAGCGCAGAGGACAAACGCCTATGGCTACACCTTC	CASSEAQRTNAYGYTF
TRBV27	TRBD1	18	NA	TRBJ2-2	TGTGCCAGCAGCTCCAGGAATGCCCTAGCAGGGGGCACCGGGGAGCTGTTTTTT	CASSSRNALAGGTGELFF
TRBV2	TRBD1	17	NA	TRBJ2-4	TGTGCCAGCAGCGAAAACAGGGGGCGGGGGTCCAAAAACATTCAGTACTTC	CASSENRGRGSKNIQYF
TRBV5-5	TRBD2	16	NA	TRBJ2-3	TGTGCCAGCAGCTTGGGACTAGCGGGGATCACAGATACGCAGTATTTT	CASSLGLAGITDTQYF
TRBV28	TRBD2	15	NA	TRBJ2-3	TGTGCCAGCAGTTTCCTGCGGGAGCTAGGAGATACGCAGTATTTT	CASSFLRELGDTQYF
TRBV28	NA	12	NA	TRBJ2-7	TGTGCCAGCAGCCCTATTTCCTACGAGCAGTACTTC	CASSPISYEQYF